This T cell receptor (beta chain) was identified in a study of OX40 agonist ivuxolimab in advanced cancers. As for the study in general: Hepatocellular carcinoma, melanoma, renal cell or head and neck cancer affected the dose-escalation patients.

Germline V lookup: CDR1 SGHNT, CDR2 YYREEE (reference sequence). Losses at the gene ends were 4 bases for V and 5 bases for J; bases not matched to a gene: 6. The CDR3 spans 15 residues. Using immunoSEQ multiplex PCR, the repertoire was profiled, and TCRdb retains in-frame clones only, with some absent. The sample records 85,000 to 100,000 clones, roughly 93% being singletons. Sequencing used CD4+ or CD8+ T cells sorted from blood, obtained in a trial of the OX40 agonist ivuxolimab. The sequence came from an adult with an advanced solid tumor such as melanoma, head and neck, liver or kidney cancer. The V call is TRBV5-4, the J call TRBJ1-5; TRBD1 matches 10 bases. CDR3 sequence reads: CASSGGQGDYQPQHF. In DNA, the CDR3 is TGTGCCAGCAGCGGTGGACAGGGGGATTATCAGCCCCAGCATTTT.